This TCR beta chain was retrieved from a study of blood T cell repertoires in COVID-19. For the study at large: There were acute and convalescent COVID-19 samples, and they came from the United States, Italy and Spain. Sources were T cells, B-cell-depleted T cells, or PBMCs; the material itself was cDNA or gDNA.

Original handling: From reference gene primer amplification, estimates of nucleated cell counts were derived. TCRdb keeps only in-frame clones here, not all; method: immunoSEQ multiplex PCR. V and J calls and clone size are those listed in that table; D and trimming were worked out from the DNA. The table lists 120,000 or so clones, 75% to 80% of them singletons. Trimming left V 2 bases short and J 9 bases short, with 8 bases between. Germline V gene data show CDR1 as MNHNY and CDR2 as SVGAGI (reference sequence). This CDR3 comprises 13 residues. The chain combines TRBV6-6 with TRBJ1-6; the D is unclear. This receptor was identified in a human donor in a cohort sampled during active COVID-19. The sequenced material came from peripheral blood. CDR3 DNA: TGTGCCAGCAGTTACGGGCGTGGTTCACCCCTCCACTTT. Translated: CASSYGRGSPLHF.